The 27 T cell receptor beta chains in this list originate from one sample, sequenced in a study of blood T cell repertoires in COVID-19. Sequencing used immunoSEQ multiplex PCR; TCRdb keeps in-frame clones, though not all of them. The sample includes around 450,000 clones, approximately 90% of them seen just once. Sample: peripheral blood. The source is a woman in her twenties or thirties with acute or convalescent COVID-19.

The chain carries TRBV4-1 and TRBJ1-2; the D is unclear. From germline, CDR1 is MGHRA and CDR2 YSYEKL. Trimming pared 0 bases from V and 7 bases from J, leaving 21 bases between. This CDR3 is 17 amino acids long. The CDR3 DNA sequence: TGCGCCAGCAGCCAAGATCGACGTTTGCGGGGTGCAGGTGGCTACACCTTC. Translated: CASSQDRRLRGAGGYTF.

This chain joins TRBV10-3 and TRBJ2-1, with 9 bases identical to TRBD1. J gave up 9 bases and V 6 bases, and 9 bases lay outside the gene matches. CDR3 length: 14 residues. Looked up from germline, CDR1 is ENHRY and CDR2 is SYGVKD. The chain's CDR3 is CAIRGTGFIVEQFF. The CDR3 nucleotides are TGTGCCATCAGGGGGACAGGGTTCATTGTTGAGCAGTTCTTC.

The chain combines TRBV28 with TRBJ2-7; TRBD2 might be the D (6 bases). V lost 6 bases, J lost 6 bases, and 12 bases lay in between. This CDR3 has 12 amino acids. Germline V gene lookup returns CDR1 MDHEN and CDR2 SYDVKM. The CDR3 sequence: CASSTTSFEQYF. CDR3 nucleotide sequence: TGTGCCAGCAGCACGACTAGTTTCGAGCAGTACTTC.

V is TRBV7-8 and J is TRBJ2-7; 8 positions match TRBD1. Looked up from germline, CDR1 is SGHVS and CDR2 is FQNEAQ. The CDR3 runs 14 residues. V was clipped by 4 bases and J by 6 bases; unmatched bases: 8. The CDR3 is CASSSQQQGGEQYF. CDR3 nucleotides: TGTGCCAGCAGCTCCCAACAACAGGGGGGCGAGCAGTACTTC.

The CDR3 DNA is TGTGCCAGCAGCTCCAGACAGGGAATTACTGAAGCTTTCTTT. Translation gives CASSSRQGITEAFF. The chain couples TRBV7-9 to TRBJ1-1; TRBD1 matches at 7 bases. The CDR3 loop spans 14 amino acids. V shed 4 bases and J 5 bases; nucleotides not matched to a gene: 7. CDR1 is SEHNR, CDR2 FQNEAQ, per germline (reference sequence). The full variable domain, its missing parts supplied by reference TRBV7-9 and TRBJ1-1, is DTGVSQNPRHKITKRGQNVTFRCDPISEHNRLYWYRQTLGQGPEFLTYFQNEAQLEKSRLLSDRFSAERPKGSFSTLEIQRTEQGDSAMYLCASSSRQGITEAFFGQGTRLTVV.

V usage is TRBV19 and J usage is TRBJ1-6; D is ambiguous. The V end lost 3 bases, the J end lost 7 bases, and 13 bases lay between the germline ends. This CDR3 has 15 residues. CDR1 is LNHDA, CDR2 SQIVND, per germline (reference sequence). Here the CDR3 DNA reads TGTGCCAGTAGTATGTCCCGGGTACCAAATTCACCCCTCCACTTT. Amino acid sequence: CASSMSRVPNSPLHF.

The V and J genes are TRBV20-1 and TRBJ2-7; the D gene is possibly TRBD2 (5 bases). The germline V and J ends were trimmed by 1 base and 7 bases, with 5 bases remaining between them. The CDR3 spans 10 residues. CDR1 is DFQATT and CDR2 is SNEGSKA in the germline V gene (reference sequence). CDR3 coding DNA: TGCAGTGCTAGAGCGGGAGAGCAGTACTTC. This codes for CSARAGEQYF.

V gene TRBV28 combines with J gene TRBJ2-3, with TRBD1 identical over 8 bases. The germline V gene encodes CDR1 MDHEN and CDR2 SYDVKM. The CDR3 totals 18 residues. V shed 6 bases, J shed 9 bases, and the junction held 23 bases outside the gene matches. The CDR3 loop is CASSGLPKTGAALTTQYF. Here the CDR3 DNA reads TGTGCCAGCAGCGGACTCCCCAAGACAGGGGCCGCATTGACGACGCAGTATTTT.

The chain combines TRBV28 with TRBJ2-7; a possible D gene is TRBD2 (5 bases). Germline CDR1 is MDHEN and CDR2 is SYDVKM. The ends were cut back, 2 bases at V and 3 bases at J, with 14 bases in the middle. This CDR3 has 15 residues. The CDR3 DNA sequence: TGTGCCAGCAGTTTACCCGCGCGGGCGAGCTACGAGCAGTACTTC. Protein sequence: CASSLPARASYEQYF. Combining the CDR3 with reference TRBV28 and TRBJ2-7 gives the whole variable domain DVKVTQSSRYLVKRTGEKVFLECVQDMDHENMFWYRQDPGLGLRLIYFSYDVKMKEKGDIPEGYSVSREKKERFSLILESASTNQTSMYLCASSLPARASYEQYFGPGTRLTVT.

The chain recombines TRBV5-5 with TRBJ2-7; 7 bases line up with TRBD1. CDR1 is SGHKS, CDR2 YYEKEE, per germline (reference sequence). Germline trimming cut 4 bases from V and 2 bases from J; bases unmatched to any gene: 3. CDR3 size: 13 residues. Here the CDR3 reads CASSGQVAYEQYF. CDR3 DNA sequence: TGTGCCAGCAGCGGACAGGTGGCCTACGAGCAGTACTTC.

The chain links TRBV3-1 (or the pseudogene TRBV3-2) to TRBJ2-7; TRBD2 is a possible D gene (6 bases). Germline CDR1 is LGHDT and CDR2 is YNNKEL (reference sequence). This CDR3 is built from 11 residues. Trimming removed 5 bases from V and 7 bases from J, with 9 bases in between. In DNA form, the CDR3 reads TGTGCCAGCAGCTTCCGGGGGGAGCAGTACTTC. This encodes CASSFRGEQYF.

This rearrangement joins TRBV7-9 to TRBJ2-7; 7 nucleotides line up with TRBD2. The CDR3 runs 15 residues. Germline V CDR1 and CDR2: SEHNR, FQNEAQ (reference sequence). Unmatched junction bases numbered 8, after V lost 5 bases and J lost 1 base. The CDR3 here is CASSGETSPSYEQYF. The DNA for the CDR3 is TGTGCCAGCAGCGGGGAGACTAGCCCATCCTACGAGCAGTACTTC. The full variable domain, with the rest looked up from reference TRBV7-9 and TRBJ2-7, is DTGVSQNPRHKITKRGQNVTFRCDPISEHNRLYWYRQTLGQGPEFLTYFQNEAQLEKSRLLSDRFSAERPKGSFSTLEIQRTEQGDSAMYLCASSGETSPSYEQYFGPGTRLTVT.

Comments on this clone: Other DNA sequences of this sample code for an identical CDR3. The rearrangement joins TRBV18 to TRBJ2-5; 7 bases fit TRBD1. Per the germline V gene, CDR1 is KGHSH and CDR2 is LQKENI. Trimming took 4 bases from V and 2 from J; bases not matched to a gene: 1. There are 13 residues in the CDR3. CDR3: CASSRGQQETQYF. The CDR3 bases are TGTGCCAGCTCACGGGGACAGCAAGAGACCCAGTACTTC.

The genes are TRBV5-1 and TRBJ2-3; 9 bases fit TRBD2. Germline CDR1 SGHRS, CDR2 YFSETQ. With V trimmed by 1 base and J by 6 bases, 15 bases remained unmatched. The CDR3 length is 18 residues. CDR3 protein: CASSLFGGGAITRDTQYF. The CDR3 nucleotides are TGCGCCAGCAGCTTGTTTGGCGGGGGGGCAATTACCCGCGATACGCAGTATTTT.

The chain couples TRBV7-9 to TRBJ1-2; D remains ambiguous. Trimming removed 5 bases at V and 2 bases at J, with 12 bases between. The CDR3 length is 14 residues. Per the germline V gene, CDR1 is SEHNR and CDR2 is FQNEAQ (reference sequence). CDR3 residues: CASSPGGPNYGYTF. The DNA of the CDR3 is TGTGCCAGCAGCCCGGGCGGGCCCAACTATGGCTACACCTTC. The full variable domain, completed using reference TRBV7-9 and TRBJ1-2, is DTGVSQNPRHKITKRGQNVTFRCDPISEHNRLYWYRQTLGQGPEFLTYFQNEAQLEKSRLLSDRFSAERPKGSFSTLEIQRTEQGDSAMYLCASSPGGPNYGYTFGSGTRLTVV.

The chain links TRBV29-1 to TRBJ1-1, with D maybe TRBD1 (5 bases). This CDR3 region has 14 residues. Germline values: CDR1 SQVTM, CDR2 ANQGSEA. Trimming took 5 bases from V and 3 from J, leaving 16 bases between them. The CDR3 protein is CSVRGLLLDTEAFF. As DNA, the CDR3 is TGCAGCGTTCGGGGACTCCTCCTGGACACTGAAGCTTTCTTT.

The rearrangement joins TRBV12-3 or TRBV12-4 to TRBJ1-4; D perhaps matches TRBD1 (6 bases). V was clipped by 6 bases and J by 7 bases, with 12 bases between them. CDR3 length: 13 residues. DNA of the CDR3: TGTGCCAGCAGCTCTGGACAGCTTGAAAAACTGTTTTTT. Translation: CASSSGQLEKLFF.

The rearrangement uses TRBV4-1 and TRBJ2-7; 8 bases agree with TRBD2. V shed 3 bases, J shed 3 bases, and the junction held 10 bases outside the gene matches. The V gene's germline CDR1 is MGHRA and CDR2 YSYEKL. The CDR3 length is 16 residues. CDR3 residues: CASSHLSVAGYYEQYF. CDR3 nucleotides: TGCGCCAGCAGCCATCTATCCGTAGCGGGGTACTACGAGCAGTACTTC.

In nucleotides, the CDR3 is TGCGCCAGCAGTTCCGACAGGGCGAGGGAAAACATTCAGTACTTC. Protein product: CASSSDRARENIQYF. V is TRBV5-1 and J is TRBJ2-4; TRBD1 matches at 7 bases. V gave up 5 bases and J gave up 5 bases; unmatched junction bases: 10. The CDR3 spans 15 residues. CDR1 SGHRS and CDR2 YFSETQ come from the germline V gene.

The chain joins TRBV15 to TRBJ2-1; D is perhaps TRBD1 (6 bases). CDR3 length: 16 amino acids. The germline CDR1 and CDR2 sequences are LNHNV and YYDKDF (reference sequence). V was cut by 0 bases and J by 3 bases, with 12 bases left in between. The CDR3 DNA follows: TGTGCCACCAGCAGAGATGGGGGCCCCCTCTACAATGAGCAGTTCTTC. This codes for CATSRDGGPLYNEQFF.

This chain connects TRBV7-2 to TRBJ2-2; 12 bases agree with TRBD2. With 0 bases clipped from V and 4 bases from J, the junction kept 9 bases outside the gene matches. There are 19 residues in the CDR3. Germline V CDR1 and CDR2: SGHTA, FQGNSA. The CDR3 DNA is TGTGCCAGCAGCTTAGCTCTACTAGCGGGGGGACTATTCACCGGGGAGCTGTTTTTT. As protein: CASSLALLAGGLFTGELFF.

This clone was seen just once. The CDR3 DNA sequence: TGCGCCAGCATGGGGGGACCGAGCTCTGGGGCCAACGTCCTGACTTTC. It translates to CASMGGPSSGANVLTF. The rearrangement links TRBV5-1 to TRBJ2-6; weak D call: TRBD2 (6 bases). Germline V gene data show CDR1 as SGHRS and CDR2 as YFSETQ. V lost 6 bases and J lost 0, with 13 bases in between. The CDR3 extends over 16 amino acids.

CDR3 loop: CASSAAGQGEQYF. DNA of the CDR3: TGCGCCAGCAGTGCAGCGGGGCAAGGCGAGCAGTACTTC. The chain employs TRBV10-2 and TRBJ2-7; 7 nucleotides line up with TRBD2. The CDR3 has 13 residues. The ends lost 4 bases at V and 6 bases at J; junction bases unmatched: 6. Germline CDR1 and CDR2: WSHSY and SAAADI.

V gene TRBV5-1 combines with J gene TRBJ2-5; TRBD2 aligns across 8 bases. CDR1 is SGHRS, CDR2 YFSETQ, per germline. The CDR3 length is 16 residues. V was clipped by 0 bases and J by 1 base; unmatched bases: 5. The CDR3 sequence: CASSLAPAGAQETQYF. The CDR3 region has the DNA TGCGCCAGCAGCTTGGCTCCAGCGGGGGCCCAAGAGACCCAGTACTTC.

The chain carries TRBV2 and TRBJ2-5, with D possibly TRBD2 on 6 matching bases. Germline CDR1 SNHLY, CDR2 FYNNEI. This CDR3 is built from 13 residues. V dropped 7 bases and J dropped 3 bases, with 12 bases sitting between them. The CDR3 is CASKGRLEETQYF. For the CDR3, the DNA is TGTGCCAGCAAGGGGAGACTAGAAGAGACCCAGTACTTC.

The chain joins TRBV11-2 to TRBJ2-2, with 11 bases matching TRBD2. This CDR3 comprises 18 residues. Per the germline V gene, CDR1 is SGHAT and CDR2 is FQNNGV. J lost 5 bases, V lost 1 base, and 9 bases had no gene match. In DNA form, the CDR3 reads TGTGCCAGCAGCTTAGGCCCCCTAGCGGGGGGACGAACCGGGGAGCTGTTTTTT. Its protein product is CASSLGPLAGGRTGELFF.

The chain couples TRBV7-9 to TRBJ2-7; TRBD1 agrees at 9 bases. Germline CDR1 is SEHNR and CDR2 is FQNEAQ (reference sequence). CDR3 length: 16 residues. Trimming took 4 bases from V and 1 from J; bases not matched to a gene: 8. The CDR3 coding sequence is TGTGCCAGCAGCTGGAAGGGGACAGGGAAGTCCTACGAGCAGTACTTC. Translated: CASSWKGTGKSYEQYF. The variable domain in full, with the rest retrieved from reference TRBV7-9 and TRBJ2-7, is DTGVSQNPRHKITKRGQNVTFRCDPISEHNRLYWYRQTLGQGPEFLTYFQNEAQLEKSRLLSDRFSAERPKGSFSTLEIQRTEQGDSAMYLCASSWKGTGKSYEQYFGPGTRLTVT.